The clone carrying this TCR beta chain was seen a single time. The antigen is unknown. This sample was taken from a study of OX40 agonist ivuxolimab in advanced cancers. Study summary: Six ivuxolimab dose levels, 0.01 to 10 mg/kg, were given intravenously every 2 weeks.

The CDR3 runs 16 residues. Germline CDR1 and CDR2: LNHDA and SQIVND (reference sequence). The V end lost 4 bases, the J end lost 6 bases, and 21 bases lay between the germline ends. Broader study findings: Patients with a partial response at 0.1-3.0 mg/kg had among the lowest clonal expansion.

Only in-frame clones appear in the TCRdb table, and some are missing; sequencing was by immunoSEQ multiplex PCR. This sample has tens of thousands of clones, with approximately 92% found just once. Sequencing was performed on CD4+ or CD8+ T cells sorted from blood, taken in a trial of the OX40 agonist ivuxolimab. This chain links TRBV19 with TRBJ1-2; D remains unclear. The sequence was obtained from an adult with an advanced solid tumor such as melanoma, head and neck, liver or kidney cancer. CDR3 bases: TGTGCCAGTAGTAGTTTACCCGGGTATCTCGAAAATGGCTACACCTTC. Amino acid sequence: CASSSLPGYLENGYTF.